This passage covers 13 T cell receptor beta chains from one sample sequenced in a study of T cell changes during pregnancy in multiple sclerosis. Sequencing used immunoSEQ multiplex PCR; TCRdb keeps in-frame clones, though not all of them. The repertoire holds tens of thousands of clones, with just over 90% as singletons. Sequenced here: peripheral blood, sampled in the third trimester of pregnancy. The receptors here all came from a female donor with multiple sclerosis, enrolled in a pregnancy study.

Concerning this clone: At one end the junction does not follow the germline gene, possibly because of a read error. The chain joins TRBV5-1 to TRBJ2-1; TRBD2 agrees at 8 bases. The CDR3 length is 15 residues. The germline gives CDR1 SGHRS, CDR2 YFSETQ. CDR3 nucleotide sequence: TGCGCCAGCAGCTTGGGGACTAGCTCCCACAATGAGCAGTTCTTC. Translating gives CASSLGTSSHNEQFF.

This rearrangement joins TRBV19 to TRBJ1-4; D is possibly TRBD1 (5 bases). In germline, CDR1 is LNHDA, CDR2 SQIVND (reference sequence). The length of the CDR3 is 15 residues. Trimming cost V 3 bases and J 8 bases, with 16 bases left between them. CDR3 residues: CASSISGGSLEKLFF. The CDR3 DNA reads as TGTGCCAGTAGTATTTCCGGGGGGTCGTTGGAAAAACTGTTTTTT.

The chain has TRBV7-2 and TRBJ2-1; 10 nucleotides line up with TRBD2. With 1 base clipped from V and 0 bases from J, the junction kept 3 bases outside the gene matches. CDR1 and CDR2 from the germline V gene are SGHTA and FQGNSA. This CDR3 contains 17 residues. CDR3 region: CASSLDGLADSYNEQFF. The CDR3 nucleotides read TGTGCCAGCAGCTTAGACGGACTAGCGGACTCCTACAATGAGCAGTTCTTC.

CDR3 DNA sequence: TGTGCCAGCAGCCAAGTCGCCAGCGCTCAATACGAGCAGTACTTC. Amino acids: CASSQVASAQYEQYF. V is TRBV4-2 and J is TRBJ2-7; no clear D gene. The CDR3 extends over 15 amino acids. CDR1 is LGHNA, CDR2 YNFKEQ, per germline. Trimming removed 1 base from V and 4 bases from J, with 14 bases in between.

The chain recombines TRBV7-2 with TRBJ2-1; D call uncertain. Trimming shortened V by 2 bases and J by 14 bases, and 10 bases separated the two germline ends. Germline lookup yields CDR1 SGHTA and CDR2 FQGNSA. The CDR3 spans 11 residues. The CDR3 sequence: CASSLFRPKFF. CDR3 in DNA: TGTGCCAGCAGCTTATTCAGGCCCAAGTTCTTC.

This clone turned up a few times. The chain uses TRBV6-5 and TRBJ2-1; unclear D gene. With 2 bases removed from V and 12 bases from J, the gap between germline ends came to 23 bases. Germline V lookup: CDR1 MNHEY, CDR2 SVGAGI. This CDR3 spans 16 amino acids. In DNA form, the CDR3 reads TGTGCCAGCAGTTACCGAAGCCACGCCCCCATTGTACCGCAGTTCTTC. It yields the protein CASSYRSHAPIVPQFF.

This CDR3 reads CASSLAGTPVGTEAFF. The CDR3 region has the DNA TGTGCCAGCAGCTTGGCCGGGACACCCGTTGGCACTGAAGCTTTCTTT. V is TRBV5-4 and J is TRBJ1-1; weak D call: TRBD1 (6 bases). CDR1 SGHNT and CDR2 YYREEE come from the germline V gene (reference sequence). This CDR3 spans 16 amino acids. V lost 0 bases, J lost 4 bases, and 16 bases lay in between.

The rearrangement joins TRBV19 to TRBJ1-1; D not resolved. The ends were cut back, 5 bases at V and 1 base at J, with 11 bases in the middle. Germline assignment: CDR1 LNHDA and CDR2 SQIVND (reference sequence). The CDR3 is 14 residues long. The CDR3 is CASSLRVPNTEAFF. CDR3 sequence (DNA): TGTGCCAGTAGTTTGAGGGTACCGAACACTGAAGCTTTCTTT.

This clone was observed a single time. V gene TRBV5-1 combines with J gene TRBJ2-1; 13 nucleotides match TRBD2. Trimming cost V 3 bases and J 9 bases; bases outside gene matches: 6. This CDR3 has 15 residues. Germline CDR1 is SGHRS and CDR2 is YFSETQ. The CDR3 nucleotides are TGCGCCAGCAGCTGGGGGACTAGCGGGATAGGTGAGCAGTTCTTC. It codes for CASSWGTSGIGEQFF.

The chain employs TRBV28 and TRBJ2-7; D gene uncertain. Germline loops: CDR1 MDHEN, CDR2 SYDVKM. Trimming took 8 bases from V and 9 from J, leaving 17 bases between them. This CDR3 region has 12 residues. The CDR3 nucleotides are TGTGCCAGCGCAATCACACCCAGTGGGCAGTACTTC. Its translation: CASAITPSGQYF.

The chain links TRBV19 to TRBJ2-1; 11 nucleotides agree with TRBD2. The CDR3 totals 15 residues. CDR1 is LNHDA, CDR2 SQIVND, per germline (reference sequence). Trimming cost V 5 bases and J 4 bases; bases outside gene matches: 4. The CDR3 bases are TGTGCCAGTAGTCCCACTAGCGGGAGTTACAATGAGCAGTTCTTC. Translated: CASSPTSGSYNEQFF.

The chain couples TRBV5-1 to TRBJ1-4, with TRBD1 matching over 7 bases. This CDR3 region has 15 residues. V trimming: 0 bases; J trimming: 4 bases; junction bases outside the gene matches: 3. The germline V gene has CDR1 SGHRS and CDR2 YFSETQ. CDR3 in amino acids: CASSLGQGDNEKLFF. Written as DNA, the CDR3 is TGCGCCAGCAGCTTGGGACAGGGCGATAATGAAAAACTGTTTTTT.

The sample holds one count of this clone. This chain links TRBV12-5 with TRBJ1-2; D uncertain. Germline V gene lookup returns CDR1 LGHNT and CDR2 FRNRAP. The CDR3 has 13 residues. V lost 4 bases and J 4 bases, leaving 10 bases between the germline ends. The CDR3, as DNA: TGTGCTAGTGGTTCAATGGCTTTCTATGGCTACACCTTC. As protein: CASGSMAFYGYTF.